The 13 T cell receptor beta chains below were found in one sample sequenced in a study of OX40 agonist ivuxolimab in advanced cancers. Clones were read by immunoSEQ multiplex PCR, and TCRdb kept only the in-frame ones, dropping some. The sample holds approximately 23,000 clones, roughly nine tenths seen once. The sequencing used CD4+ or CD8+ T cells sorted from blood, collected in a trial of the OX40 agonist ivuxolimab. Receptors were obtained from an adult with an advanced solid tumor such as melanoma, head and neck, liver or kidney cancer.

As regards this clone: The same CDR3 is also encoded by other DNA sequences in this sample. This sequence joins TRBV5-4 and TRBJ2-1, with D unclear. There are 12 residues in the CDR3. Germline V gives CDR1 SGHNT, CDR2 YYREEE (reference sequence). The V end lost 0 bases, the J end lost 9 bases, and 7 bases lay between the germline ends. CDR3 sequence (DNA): TGTGCCAGCAGCTTGGGTCCAGGTGAGCAGTTCTTC. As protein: CASSLGPGEQFF. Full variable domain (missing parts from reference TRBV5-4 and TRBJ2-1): ETGVTQSPTHLIKTRGQQVTLRCSSQSGHNTVSWYQQALGQGPQFIFQYYREEENGRGNFPPRFSGLQFPNYSSELNVNALELDDSALYLCASSLGPGEQFFGPGTRLTVL.

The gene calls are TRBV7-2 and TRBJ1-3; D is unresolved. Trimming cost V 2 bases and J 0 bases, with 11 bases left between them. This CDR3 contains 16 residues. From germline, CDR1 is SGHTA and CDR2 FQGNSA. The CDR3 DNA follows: TGTGCCAGCAGCTTACTAGGCATCTTCTCTGGAAACACCATATATTTT. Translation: CASSLLGIFSGNTIYF.

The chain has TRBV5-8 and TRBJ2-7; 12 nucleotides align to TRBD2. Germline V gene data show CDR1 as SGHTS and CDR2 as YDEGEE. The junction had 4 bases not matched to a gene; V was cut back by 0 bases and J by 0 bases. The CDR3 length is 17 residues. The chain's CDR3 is CASSLGTSGTSSYEQYF. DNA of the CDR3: TGTGCCAGCAGCTTGGGGACTAGCGGGACCAGCTCCTACGAGCAGTACTTC.

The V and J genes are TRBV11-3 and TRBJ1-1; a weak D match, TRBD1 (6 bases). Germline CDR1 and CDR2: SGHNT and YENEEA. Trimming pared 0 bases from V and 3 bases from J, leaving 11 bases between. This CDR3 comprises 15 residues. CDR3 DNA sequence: TGTGCCAGCAGCTTAGATCCGGACAGCTACACTGAAGCTTTCTTT. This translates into CASSLDPDSYTEAFF.

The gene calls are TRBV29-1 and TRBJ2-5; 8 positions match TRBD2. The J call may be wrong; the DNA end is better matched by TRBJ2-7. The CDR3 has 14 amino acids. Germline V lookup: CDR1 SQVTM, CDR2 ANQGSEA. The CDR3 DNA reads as TGCAGCGTTTACACCGGGACTAGCTCCTACGAGCAGTACTTC. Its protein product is CSVYTGTSSYEQYF.

CDR3 protein: CASSIPVGGGDTQYF. The CDR3 DNA is TGTGCCAGTAGTATCCCCGTGGGAGGAGGAGATACGCAGTATTTT. The chain uses TRBV19 and TRBJ2-3; perhaps TRBD2 as D (6 bases). The CDR3 is 15 amino acids. V was trimmed by 3 bases and J by 5 bases, leaving 15 bases between them. The germline V gene encodes CDR1 LNHDA and CDR2 SQIVND (reference sequence).

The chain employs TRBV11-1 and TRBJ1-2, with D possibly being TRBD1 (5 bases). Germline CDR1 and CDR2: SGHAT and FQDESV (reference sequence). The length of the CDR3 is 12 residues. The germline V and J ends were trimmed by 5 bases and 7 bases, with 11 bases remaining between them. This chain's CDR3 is CASSEGESGYTF. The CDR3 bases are TGTGCCAGCAGCGAAGGGGAGAGTGGCTACACCTTC.

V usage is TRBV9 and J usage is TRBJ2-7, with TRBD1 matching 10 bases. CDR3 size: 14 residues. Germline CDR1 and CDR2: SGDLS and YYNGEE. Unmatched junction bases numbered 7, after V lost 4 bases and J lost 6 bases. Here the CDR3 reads CASSLRDRGREQYF. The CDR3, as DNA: TGTGCCAGCAGCCTCCGGGACAGGGGTCGCGAGCAGTACTTC.

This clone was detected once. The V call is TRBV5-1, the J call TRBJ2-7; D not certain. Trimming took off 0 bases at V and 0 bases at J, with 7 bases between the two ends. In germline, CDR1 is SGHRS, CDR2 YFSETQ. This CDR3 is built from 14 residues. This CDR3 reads CASSLGRSSYEQYF. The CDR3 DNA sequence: TGCGCCAGCAGCTTGGGACGGAGCTCCTACGAGCAGTACTTC.

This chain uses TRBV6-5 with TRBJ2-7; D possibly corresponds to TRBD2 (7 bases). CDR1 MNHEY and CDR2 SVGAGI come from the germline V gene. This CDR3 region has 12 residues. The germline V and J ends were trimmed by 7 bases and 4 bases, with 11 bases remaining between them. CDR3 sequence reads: CASTGGLYEQYF. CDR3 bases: TGTGCCAGCACCGGGGGGCTGTACGAGCAGTACTTC.

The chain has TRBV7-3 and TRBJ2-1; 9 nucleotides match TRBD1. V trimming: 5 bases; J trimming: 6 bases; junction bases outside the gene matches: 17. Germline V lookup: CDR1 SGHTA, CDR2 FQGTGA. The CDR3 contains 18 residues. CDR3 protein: CASSPRNYRDRDTNEQFF. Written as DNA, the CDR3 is TGTGCCAGCAGCCCACGTAATTACCGGGACAGGGATACCAATGAGCAGTTCTTC.

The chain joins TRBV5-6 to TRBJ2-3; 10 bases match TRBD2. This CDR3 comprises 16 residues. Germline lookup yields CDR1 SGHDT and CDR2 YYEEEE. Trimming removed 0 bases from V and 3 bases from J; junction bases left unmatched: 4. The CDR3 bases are TGTGCCAGCAGCTTGGAAAGGACTAGCGGAACAGATACGCAGTATTTT. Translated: CASSLERTSGTDTQYF.

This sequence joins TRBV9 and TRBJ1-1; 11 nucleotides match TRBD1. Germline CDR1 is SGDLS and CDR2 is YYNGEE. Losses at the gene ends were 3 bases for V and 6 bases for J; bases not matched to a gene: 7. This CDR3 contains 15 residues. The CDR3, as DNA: TGTGCCAGCAGCGACAGGACAGGGGGCGTTGCTGAAGCTTTCTTT. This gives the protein CASSDRTGGVAEAFF.